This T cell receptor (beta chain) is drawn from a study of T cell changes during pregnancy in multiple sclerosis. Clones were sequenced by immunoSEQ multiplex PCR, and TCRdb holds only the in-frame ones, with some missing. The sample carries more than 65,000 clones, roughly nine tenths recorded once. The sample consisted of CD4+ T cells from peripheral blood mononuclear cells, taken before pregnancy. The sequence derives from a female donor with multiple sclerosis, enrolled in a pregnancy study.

For the CDR3, the DNA is TGCGCCAGCAGCCAAGAGCGACAGGGTTGGGGGGAGACCCAGTACTTC. Its protein is CASSQERQGWGETQYF. The chain uses TRBV4-1 and TRBJ2-5; 7 bases map to TRBD1. The CDR3 has 16 amino acids. Germline CDR1 and CDR2: MGHRA and YSYEKL. V lost 0 bases, J lost 5 bases, and 9 bases stayed unmatched.